This T cell receptor (beta chain) is from a study of CXCR3-negative and CXCR3-positive naive CD8 T cells. Study results and limitations: Researchers report that CXCR3-positive naive cells carry more hydrophobic TRB CDR3s than CXCR3-negative naive cells.

A remark on this clonotype: What it recognizes is unknown.

Per germline, CDR1 SGHRS and CDR2 YFSETQ. The CDR3 length is 16 residues. TRB cDNA libraries were made by UMI-labeled 5' RACE. TCRdb reprocessed the 5' RACE reads; each CDR3 protein has one entry and no DNA is given. The sample yields some 150,000 distinct CDR3 sequences, of which the top ten take up roughly 0.41%. This chain connects TRBV5-1 to TRBJ2-1; as DNA is missing, the TRBD2 call by TCRdb cannot be tested. This TCR was sampled from a human donor in good health. Some clones in this sample may be carry-over from other donors' samples. Sequences were obtained from naive CXCR3+ CD8+ T cells from blood. Subset given: CD45RO-CCR7+CD27+CD95- naive CD8+ T cells expressing CXCR3 (TNR3+). CDR3 sequence reads: CASSLQTSGVYNEQFF.